The 19 T cell receptor beta chains reported below all come from one sample, sequenced in a study of Graves' ophthalmopathy and Graves' hyperthyroidism. RNA transcripts provided the template for amplifying TCR beta CDR3 regions. First-round RT-PCR with HTBI primers preceded a second-round multiplex PCR. TCRdb recomputed calls from the multiplex PCR reads with MiXCR, one row per CDR3 protein. The top ten clones hold 44% of a sample with about 700,000 distinct CDR3 sequences, around 40% of them seen once. Sequenced input: peripheral blood. Every receptor here comes from an adult man with Graves' ophthalmopathy.

This clonotype has at least ten counts. V is TRBV10-3 and J is TRBJ1-5; the D is unclear. The CDR3 runs 16 residues. The germline V gene has CDR1 ENHRY and CDR2 SYGVKD. V gave up 3 bases and J gave up 0 bases, with 12 bases separating them. The CDR3 nucleotides read TGTGCCATCAGTGACTGGGCCCGAGATAGCAATCAGCCCCAGCATTTT. Translation: CAISDWARDSNQPQHF.

This clonotype was seen at least ten times. CDR3 in amino acids: CASSDGDRGDYEQYF. The CDR3 DNA reads as TGTGCCAGCAGCGACGGGGACAGGGGTGACTACGAGCAGTACTTC. This sequence joins TRBV7-9 and TRBJ2-7; 10 bases align to TRBD1. Trimming removed 5 bases from V and 3 bases from J; junction bases left unmatched: 7. This CDR3 contains 15 residues. CDR1 SEHNR and CDR2 FQNEAQ come from the germline V gene (reference sequence).

This clonotype occurred many times. The J gene is TRBJ1-6, the V gene TRBV2; D gene ambiguous. The CDR3 is 14 amino acids. CDR1 is SNHLY and CDR2 is FYNNEI in the germline V gene. Deletions cut 10 bases from V and 7 bases from J, with 17 bases between. DNA for the CDR3: TGTGCCATCCCCGGGGTGACTGGAAATTCACCCCTCCACTTT. This gives the protein CAIPGVTGNSPLHF.

This clonotype was counted between two and nine times. The chain is built from TRBV11-2 and TRBJ2-5; the match to TRBD2 covers 7 bases. The CDR3 runs to 17 residues. Losses at the gene ends were 0 bases for V and 2 bases for J; bases not matched to a gene: 9. Germline loops: CDR1 SGHAT, CDR2 FQNNGV. CDR3 bases: TGTGCCAGCAGCTTAGAAGGAAGCGGGACTACTCAAGAGACCCAGTACTTC. Protein: CASSLEGSGTTQETQYF.

Note on this clonotype: It may be a read error: a sequence one base away is much more abundant. The conserved closing phenylalanine or tryptophan is absent in this CDR3, likely reflecting a read error. This chain uses TRBV7-9 with TRBJ1-2; unclear D gene. The V end lost 9 bases, the J end lost 3 bases, and 17 bases lay between the germline ends. Germline V gives CDR1 SEHNR, CDR2 FQNEAQ (reference sequence). This CDR3 has 14 residues. CDR3 DNA sequence: TGTGCCAGTAGTAATCTTGGCACGGACTATGGCTACACCATC. It codes for CASSNLGTDYGYTI.

This sequence joins TRBV2 and TRBJ2-7; TRBD1 agrees at 9 bases. J gave up 3 bases and V 7 bases, and 7 bases lay outside the gene matches. This CDR3 is built from 14 residues. Germline V gene lookup returns CDR1 SNHLY and CDR2 FYNNEI. CDR3 amino acids: CASTKQGAFYEQYF. CDR3 sequence (DNA): TGTGCCAGCACCAAACAGGGGGCTTTCTACGAGCAGTACTTC.

The chain uses TRBV20-1 and TRBJ1-1, with a weak D call TRBD1 (5 bases). V was clipped by 3 bases and J by 0 bases, with 17 bases between them. CDR3 length: 16 amino acids. The germline gives CDR1 DFQATT, CDR2 SNEGSKA (reference sequence). The CDR3 protein is CSASSGGAIMNTEAFF. DNA of the CDR3: TGCAGTGCTAGTTCGGGAGGGGCTATTATGAACACTGAAGCTTTCTTT.

The V gene is TRBV15, the J gene TRBJ1-1; D ambiguous. CDR1 LNHNV and CDR2 YYDKDF come from the germline V gene (reference sequence). With 10 bases removed from V and 1 base from J, the gap between germline ends came to 19 bases. This CDR3 is built from 15 residues. CDR3 coding DNA: TGTGCCAGCAGTTTATATAATCCATCGAACACTGAAGCTTTCTTT. As protein: CASSLYNPSNTEAFF.

This clonotype was detected many times. The genes are TRBV2 and TRBJ2-6, with 8 bases identical to TRBD1. Per germline, CDR1 SNHLY and CDR2 FYNNEI. The CDR3 spans 15 residues. V was clipped by 3 bases and J by 3 bases; unmatched bases: 1. In DNA, the CDR3 is TGTGCCAGCAGTGAGGACAGGGTTGGGGCCAACGTCCTGACTTTC. This gives the protein CASSEDRVGANVLTF.

This clonotype was counted only a few times. The chain couples TRBV7-9 to TRBJ1-3; D not resolved. This CDR3 has 16 amino acids. The germline CDR1 and CDR2 sequences are SEHNR and FQNEAQ (reference sequence). V was trimmed by 2 bases and J by 2 bases, leaving 13 bases between them. In DNA, the CDR3 is TGTGCCAGCAGCTTATGGGCCGTTGTTACTGGAAACACCATATATTTT. Translated: CASSLWAVVTGNTIYF.

This clonotype appeared a few times. The chain combines TRBV5-1 with TRBJ1-2, with D perhaps TRBD1 (5 bases). Germline CDR1 is SGHRS and CDR2 is YFSETQ. V dropped 2 bases and J dropped 4 bases, with 15 bases sitting between them. The CDR3 is 15 residues long. In DNA form, the CDR3 reads TGCGCCAGCAGCTTCCAGGGTCCGTTTCTCTATGGCTACACCTTC. Protein sequence: CASSFQGPFLYGYTF. Complete variable domain (other parts from reference TRBV5-1 and TRBJ1-2): KAGVTQTPRYLIKTRGQQVTLSCSPISGHRSVSWYQQTPGQGLQFLFEYFSETQRNKGNFPGRFSGRQFSNSRSEMNVSTLELGDSALYLCASSFQGPFLYGYTFGSGTRLTVV.

The V call is TRBV15, the J call TRBJ1-4; maybe TRBD1 (5 bases). The V gene's germline CDR1 is LNHNV and CDR2 YYDKDF (reference sequence). Trimming removed 3 bases from V and 2 bases from J, with 10 bases in between. The CDR3 length is 15 residues. CDR3 DNA sequence: TGTGCCACCAGCAGCGTCGGGGGGACTAATGAAAAACTGTTTTTT. Residues: CATSSVGGTNEKLFF.

V gene TRBV29-1 combines with J gene TRBJ1-1; D remains ambiguous. This CDR3 comprises 12 residues. V dropped 8 bases and J dropped 6 bases, with 16 bases sitting between them. Looked up from germline, CDR1 is SQVTM and CDR2 is ANQGSEA. The CDR3, as DNA: TGCAGCAGTCCCCGGACGGTCCCTGAAGCTTTCTTT. Translation: CSSPRTVPEAFF.

In regard to this clonotype: Just one base apart from a much larger clone, this may be a read error. The rearrangement uses TRBV10-3 and TRBJ1-3, with 7 positions matching TRBD1. CDR1 and CDR2 from the germline V gene are ENHRY and SYGVKD. This CDR3 spans 15 amino acids. CDR3: CASSETDRRGNTIYF. The CDR3 DNA reads TGTGCCAGCAGTGAGACGGACAGGCGCGGAAACACCATATATTTT.

This clonotype was counted ten times or more. The chain recombines TRBV10-3 with TRBJ1-5, with a possible D match to TRBD1 (5 bases). Germline-derived CDR1 and CDR2 are ENHRY and SYGVKD. The CDR3 runs 17 residues. The ends were cut back, 0 bases at V and 6 bases at J, with 18 bases in the middle. CDR3 amino acids: CAISESQGREDGQPQHF. CDR3 sequence (DNA): TGTGCCATCAGTGAGTCCCAGGGCAGGGAGGATGGTCAGCCCCAGCATTTT.

This clonotype is a singleton in its sample. A read error may explain this, as a much larger clone is one base away. The V call is TRBV10-3, the J call TRBJ2-2; 11 nucleotides agree with TRBD1. The CDR3 contains 15 residues. Germline V gives CDR1 ENHRY, CDR2 SYGVKD. In DNA form, the CDR3 reads TGTGCCATCAGTGCGGGACAGGGGGACACCGGGGAGCTGGTTTTT. It is translated as CAISAGQGDTGELVF.

In this sample, this clonotype turned up a few times. The chain joins TRBV19 to TRBJ1-4; a possible D gene is TRBD1 (5 bases). CDR1 and CDR2 from the germline V gene are LNHDA and SQIVND (reference sequence). The V end was cut by 5 bases, the J end by 4 bases, with 8 bases between. The CDR3 contains 13 residues. CDR3 sequence: CASSWGGNEKLFF. CDR3 bases: TGTGCCAGTAGTTGGGGGGGTAATGAAAAACTGTTTTTT.

This clonotype has only a few counts. This rearrangement joins TRBV10-3 to TRBJ2-7, with D perhaps matching TRBD2 (5 bases). The germline V gene has CDR1 ENHRY and CDR2 SYGVKD. Deletions cut 10 bases from V and 4 bases from J, with 20 bases between. This CDR3 contains 14 residues. Here the CDR3 reads CASSRDLDGYEQYF. As DNA, the CDR3 is TGTGCCAGCAGCCGGGATTTAGACGGGTACGAGCAGTACTTC.

The table lists this clonotype with a few counts. The junction differs from germline at one of its ends, possibly a read error. This chain links TRBV5-4 with TRBJ1-5, with 8 bases fitting TRBD1. CDR1 and CDR2 (germline): SGHNT, YYREEE (reference sequence). The CDR3 has 15 amino acids. CDR3 sequence reads: CASSPQGESNQPQHF. In DNA form, the CDR3 reads TGCGCCAGCAGCCCACAGGGGGAAAGCAATCAGCCCCAGCATTTT.